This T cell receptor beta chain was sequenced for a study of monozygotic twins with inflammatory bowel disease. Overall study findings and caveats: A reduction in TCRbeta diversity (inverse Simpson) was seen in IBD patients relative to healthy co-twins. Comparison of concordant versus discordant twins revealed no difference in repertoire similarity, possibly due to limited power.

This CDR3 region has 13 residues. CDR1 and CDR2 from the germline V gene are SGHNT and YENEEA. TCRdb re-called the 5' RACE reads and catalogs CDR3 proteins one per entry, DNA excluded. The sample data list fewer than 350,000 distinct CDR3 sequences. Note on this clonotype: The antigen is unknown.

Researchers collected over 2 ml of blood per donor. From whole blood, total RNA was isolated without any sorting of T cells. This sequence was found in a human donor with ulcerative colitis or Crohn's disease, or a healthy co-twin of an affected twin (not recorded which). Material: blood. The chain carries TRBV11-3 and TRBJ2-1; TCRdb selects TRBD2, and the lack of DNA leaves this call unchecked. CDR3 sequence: CASSSPPGNEQFF.